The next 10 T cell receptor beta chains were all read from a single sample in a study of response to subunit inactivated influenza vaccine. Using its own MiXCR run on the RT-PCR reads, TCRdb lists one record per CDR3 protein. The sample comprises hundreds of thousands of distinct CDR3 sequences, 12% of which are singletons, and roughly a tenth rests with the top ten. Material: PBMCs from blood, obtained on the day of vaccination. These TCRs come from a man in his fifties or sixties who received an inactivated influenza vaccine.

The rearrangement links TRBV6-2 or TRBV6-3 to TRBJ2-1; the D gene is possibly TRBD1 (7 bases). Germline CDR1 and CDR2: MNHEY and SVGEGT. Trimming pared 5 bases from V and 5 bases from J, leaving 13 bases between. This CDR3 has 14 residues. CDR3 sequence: CASSRGDRNNEQFF. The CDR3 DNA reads TGTGCCAGCAGTAGGGGGGACAGAAACAATGAGCAGTTCTTC.

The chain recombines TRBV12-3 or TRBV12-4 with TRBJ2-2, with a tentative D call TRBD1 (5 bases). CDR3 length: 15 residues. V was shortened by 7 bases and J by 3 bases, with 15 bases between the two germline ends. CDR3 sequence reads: CASTIRAGYTGELFF. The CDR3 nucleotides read TGTGCCAGCACCATAAGGGCAGGGTACACCGGGGAGCTGTTTTTT.

As DNA, the CDR3 is TGCGCCAGCAGCCAAGTCGGGACAGGGGGCATGGACAATGAGCAGTTCTTC. Protein product: CASSQVGTGGMDNEQFF. The chain has TRBV4-1 and TRBJ2-1, with TRBD1 identical over 12 bases. CDR3 size: 17 residues. Unmatched junction bases numbered 6, after V lost 1 base and J lost 5 bases. CDR1 MGHRA and CDR2 YSYEKL come from the germline V gene.

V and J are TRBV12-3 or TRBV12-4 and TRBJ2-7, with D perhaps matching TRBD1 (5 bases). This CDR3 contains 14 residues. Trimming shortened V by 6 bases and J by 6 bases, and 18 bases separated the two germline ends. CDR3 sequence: CASSRGGGAVEQYF. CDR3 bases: TGTGCCAGCAGCCGAGGTGGTGGGGCTGTCGAGCAGTACTTC.

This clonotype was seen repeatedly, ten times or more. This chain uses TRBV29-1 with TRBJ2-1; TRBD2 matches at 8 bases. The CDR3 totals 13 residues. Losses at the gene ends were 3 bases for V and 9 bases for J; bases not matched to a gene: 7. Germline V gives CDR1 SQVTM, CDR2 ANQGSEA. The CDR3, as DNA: TGCAGCGTTGAGGAAGGGACTAGGACTGAGCAGTTCTTC. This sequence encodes CSVEEGTRTEQFF.

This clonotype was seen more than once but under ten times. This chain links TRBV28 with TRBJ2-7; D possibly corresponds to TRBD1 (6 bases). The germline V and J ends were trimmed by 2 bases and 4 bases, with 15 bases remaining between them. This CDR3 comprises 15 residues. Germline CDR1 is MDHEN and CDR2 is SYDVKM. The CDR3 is CASSLTQGPPYEQYF. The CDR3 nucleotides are TGTGCCAGCAGTTTAACACAGGGACCCCCTTACGAGCAGTACTTC.

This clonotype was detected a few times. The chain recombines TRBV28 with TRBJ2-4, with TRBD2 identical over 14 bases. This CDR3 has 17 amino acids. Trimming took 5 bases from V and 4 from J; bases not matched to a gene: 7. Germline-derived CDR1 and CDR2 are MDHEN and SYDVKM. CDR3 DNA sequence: TGTGCCAGCAGTCCCGTGGGACTAGCGGGAGAGAAAAACATTCAGTACTTC. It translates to CASSPVGLAGEKNIQYF.

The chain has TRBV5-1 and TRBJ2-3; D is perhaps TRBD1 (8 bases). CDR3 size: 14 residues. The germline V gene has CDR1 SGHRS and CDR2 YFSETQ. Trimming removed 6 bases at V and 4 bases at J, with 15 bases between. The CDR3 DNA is TGCGCCAGCATCGACACAGGGGGGGCAGATACGCAGTATTTT. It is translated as CASIDTGGADTQYF.

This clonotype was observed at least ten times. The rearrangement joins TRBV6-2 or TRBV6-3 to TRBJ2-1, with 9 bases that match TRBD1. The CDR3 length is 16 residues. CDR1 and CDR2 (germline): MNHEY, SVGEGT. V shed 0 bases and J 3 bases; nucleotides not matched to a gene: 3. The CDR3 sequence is CASSYSRDRDYNEQFF. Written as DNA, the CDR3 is TGTGCCAGCAGTTACTCCCGGGACAGGGACTACAATGAGCAGTTCTTC.

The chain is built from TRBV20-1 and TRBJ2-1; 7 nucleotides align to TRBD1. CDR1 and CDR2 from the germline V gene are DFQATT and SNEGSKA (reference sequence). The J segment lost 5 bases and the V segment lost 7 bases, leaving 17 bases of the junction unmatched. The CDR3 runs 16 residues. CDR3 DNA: TGCAGTGGATACCAAATTGTTAAGGGGGCTGACAATGAGCAGTTCTTC. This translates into CSGYQIVKGADNEQFF.